Sequencing of this TCR beta chain was carried out in a study of cytomegalovirus exposure and HLA in healthy donors (dated by TCRdb to about 2017). Background for the entire study: In an earlier analysis of about 560 of the donors, around 290 Gb of sequence data and 100 million or so unique TCR beta sequences from about 179 million T cells were reported. Every discovery cohort repertoire had been produced on one sequencing platform. Along with the approximately 700-subject first cohort, a separate validation cohort of about 110 different subjects was used. The aim of the study was to test whether cataloging public T cell receptors could identify signatures of past pathogen exposure. Because of strong linkage in the cohort, roughly five DR-DQ haplotypes were treated as single units for association and clustering. Typing coverage differed by locus: A, B, C, DRB1 and DQB1 were typed in roughly 629-640 donors, DQA1 in about 550, DPA1 in 600 to 610, and DPB1 in 450 to 480. Among about 370 genotyped donors of the cohort, an average of around 250,000 unique TCR beta nucleotide sequences was sequenced per donor, of which about 19% were non-productive. Donor age, sex, ethnicity and CMV serostatus were compiled together with the repertoire data. A later analysis re-examined previously published TCR beta repertoires from 610 or so donors and added high-resolution HLA genotyping to investigate patterns of TCR occurrence. The T cell repertoires of around 670 subjects were profiled by immunosequencing and related to cytomegalovirus serostatus. To predict cytomegalovirus infection status, the study brought together high-throughput TCR immunosequencing, statistical association of individual TCRs with disease status, and machine learning. HLA typing covered class I and class II loci at four-digit resolution. Approximately 300 gigabases of sequencing data and 70 million to 95 million unique TCR sequences made up an early release that covered fewer than 650 HLA-typed donors. Of the 398 genotyped donors, over 65% fell in the genetic ancestry cluster associated with self-reported Caucasian donors. A later genetic analysis used genome-wide SNP genotypes for about 65% of the 666 donors, treating that subset as a discovery cohort. An earlier analysis of around 580 of the donors used high-throughput TCR beta sequencing to judge whether each TCR beta V gene segment behaved as functional or pseudogenic. In the later analysis, no new phenotypic data were used to find candidate immune exposures; instead, reliance was placed on TCR beta sequences and their occurrence across donors. Results and caveats for the whole study, not just this receptor: A group of highly shared sequence variants was considered likely to be a technical artifact of the sequencing pipeline. The cohort was sequenced for TCR beta chains only, and without alpha or paired-chain data the features that could be detected were limited. Seventeen rarely observed V segments, including chromosome 9 orphons, were excluded from the earlier analysis of several hundred of the donors because counts were too low. A later analysis found that most CMV-associated TCR beta chains appeared HLA-restricted, with HLA associations seemingly driven largely by CMV exposure. At a false discovery rate of 0.05, a later analysis linked 15,000 to 20,000 TCR beta sequences to specific HLA alleles. In the study, 150 to 200 TCR beta chains were listed as associated with cytomegalovirus. A further reported finding was that TCR beta sequences accurately predicted the HLA-A and HLA-B alleles for most subjects in the first cohort. The presence/absence analyses assumed that sequencing depth was roughly uniform across donors, and that assumption may not be true. While some public TCRs were present in many individuals, most TCR sequences turned up only very rarely across donors. Broadly in line with IMGT annotations, most TCR beta V segments showed up in productive rearrangements about 90% or about 30% of the time in an earlier analysis of around 600 of the donors. According to a later analysis, TCR association rates differed among HLA loci, with DRB1 alleles showing the most associated TCRs and HLA-C alleles showing the fewest. Assigning TCR associations to individual alleles was difficult when HLA alleles, especially DR and DQ, strongly co-occurred. The authors suggested that the approach could potentially be generalized to other disease states and immunological phenotypes. Compared with equally common non-associated chains, HLA-associated TCR beta chains in a later analysis were more clonally expanded and had lower generation probabilities. The only immune exposure information available for the cohort was CMV serostatus. Linkage disequilibrium might explain the correlated functional status among segregating V segments, but an unknown experimental factor could not be ruled out. An association between a missense DCLRE1C variant and V-gene and J-gene trimming of TCR beta chains was found in a later genetic analysis and replicated in an independent cohort. Because HLA typing was missing for some donors at each locus, association tests included only the typed subset. In both the original and validation cohorts, the classifier was reported to diagnose cytomegalovirus status with high specificity and sensitivity. Because the 87-base-pair reads could not distinguish some IMGT-functional V segments, including TRBV6-2 and TRBV6-3, those segments were excluded. A few of the identified cytomegalovirus-associated TCR beta chains were confirmed in vitro to be specific for cytomegalovirus antigens. In a later genetic analysis, fewer N-insertions in productive TCRs were reported among donors in an Asian-associated ancestry cluster than the roughly 700-donor mean. In a later analysis, several top co-occurrence clusters were reported to appear linked to parvovirus B19, influenza, CMV and Epstein-Barr virus.

The cohort was made up of under 800 healthy bone marrow donors. All cohort members were sampled while nominally healthy, although unrecorded immune exposures were likely present. The donor tested CMV seronegative, placing the donor among the 352 seronegative members of the cohort. Every donor gave a peripheral blood sample, and the peripheral blood mononuclear cells from that sample were used for TCR beta sequencing. The Qiagen DNeasy Blood Extraction Kit was used to extract genomic DNA from the blood cell samples. The CDR3 holds 14 amino acids from the cysteine to the phenylalanine. The only DNA kept is the CDR3, 42 bases in frame from the first base. The germline V gene provides CDR1 MNHNS and CDR2 SASEGT. The trim is 2 bases for V and 7 bases for J, with a gap of 9 bases between the germline ends. A word on this clone: The antigen this receptor binds is unknown. No base quality values were provided; no much bigger clone lies one nucleotide off.

The receptor library was made with the immunoSEQ multiplex PCR assay. For the multiplex PCR, a mixture combining 60 forward primers for TCR Vbeta segments and 13 reverse primers for TCR Jbeta segments was used. The CDR3 region of rearranged TCR beta genes was amplified from genomic DNA with a multiplex PCR assay. On the Illumina HiSeq System, the amplified TCR beta libraries were sequenced as 87-base-pair reads. Per the original workflow: Across the 670 or so repertoires, a later analysis counted approximately 83 million unique TCR beta chains, approximately 10 million of which were shared by at least two donors. Raw reads were error-corrected and collapsed into unique sequences with a nearest-neighbor algorithm that merged closely related sequences to remove PCR and sequencing errors. Alignment of CDR3 sequences to IMGT reference sequences was used to assign V, D and J gene segments. For a sequence to be retained, a match of at least six nucleotides was required to both a V gene segment and a J gene segment. Rearrangements were called productive when the CDR3 lacked stop codons and stayed in frame with V and J; all others were non-productive. CDR3 was defined according to IMGT convention as the region running from the second conserved V-encoded cysteine to the conserved J-encoded phenylalanine. The earlier analysis of 500 to 650 of the donors excluded any sequence lacking an unambiguous match to a single V gene segment. In an earlier analysis of some 590 of the donors, a V segment was called functional when productive rearrangements were above 56.7%, and segregating when the standard deviation between donors exceeded 5%. A statistical classification framework was developed to diagnose cytomegalovirus status using the catalog of TCR beta chain sequences. V and J gene assignment, in a later analysis, came from comparing TCR nucleotide sequences with IMGT/GENE-DB human TR gene sequences. In a later analysis, CDR3 sequences and most-parsimonious VDJ recombination scenarios were assigned using the TCRdist pipeline. A later analysis defined each TCR beta chain by its CDR3 amino acid sequence plus V-gene family, and excluded reads lacking a unique V-gene family. To address suspected cross-contamination and a sequencing artifact, a later analysis removed around 600 highly shared, low-generation-probability nucleotide sequences. For each public chain, a later analysis derived a clonal expansion index from normalized ranks of inferred template counts within each repertoire. In a later analysis, generation probabilities were computed with a VDJ recombination model fitted to out-of-frame rearrangements, and the resulting probabilities were checked against IGoR. In a later analysis, TCR-TCR, TCR-HLA and TCR-CMV co-occurrence was scored with hypergeometric tests, and a repertoire-size bias correction was applied to TCR pairs. To estimate false discovery rates, a later analysis permuted the HLA or CMV assignments 20 times. In a later analysis, co-occurring TCRs were grouped with DBSCAN, and TCRdist sequence similarity was added when clustering was performed within HLA-allele-positive subsets. Repertoires with fewer than 30,000 or more than 120,000 public chains, plus five repertoires with anomalous nucleotide sharing, were excluded from co-occurrence clustering. TCRdb retrieved this table from immuneACCESS and kept in-frame rearrangements only. Not all clones are present; in checked studies, unresolved V genes account for under half, and no reason is known for the remainder. V and J calls and clone size are given by that table; D and trimming were obtained from the DNA. The sample profile shows 150,000 to 200,000 clones; over 70% of them were found once. 2.2% of the sample is taken by the ten largest.

Sequenced material: PBMCs. This sequence originates from a woman aged 25 to 45 in good health and CMV-seronegative. The chain couples TRBV6-1 to TRBJ1-6; the D gene is possibly TRBD1, with 5 bases matching. Here is the DNA: TGTGCCAGCAGTGAACTAGGGGAAAATTCACCCCTCCACTTT. Its protein reads: CASSELGENSPLHF.